The 16 T cell receptor beta chains in this list originate from one sample, sequenced in a study of radiation and T cells in renal cell carcinoma. The repertoire was sequenced with immunoSEQ multiplex PCR; TCRdb's copy has only in-frame clones and lacks some. The table records around 70,000 clones, around 80% of them present only once. Time point indicated: blood 2 weeks post-SBRT. Treatment described: 15 Gy SBRT to primary tumor, nephrectomy 4 weeks later. The sample in question was blood, obtained from a patient whose treatment included radiotherapy and nephrectomy. The receptors were gathered from a man aged 55 to 69 with renal cell carcinoma.

CDR3: CASSQGFRLGGGGTDTQYF. The CDR3 region has the DNA TGCGCCAGCAGCCAAGGGTTCCGATTGGGGGGAGGGGGCACAGATACGCAGTATTTT. V is TRBV4-1 and J is TRBJ2-3, with TRBD2 matching over 7 bases. V dropped 1 base and J dropped 1; count of bases not matched to a gene: 14. Germline V gene lookup returns CDR1 MGHRA and CDR2 YSYEKL. The CDR3 totals 19 residues.

The J gene is TRBJ2-7, the V gene TRBV19, with D maybe TRBD2 (6 bases). From germline, CDR1 is LNHDA and CDR2 SQIVND (reference sequence). V was pared by 4 bases and J by 0 bases, with 19 bases between. There are 17 residues in the CDR3. The CDR3: CASSNPPGAGVSYEQYF. In DNA, the CDR3 is TGTGCCAGTAGTAACCCGCCGGGAGCGGGTGTCTCCTACGAGCAGTACTTC. The whole variable domain, filled in from reference TRBV19 and TRBJ2-7, reads DGGITQSPKYLFRKEGQNVTLSCEQNLNHDAMYWYRQDPGQGLRLIYYSQIVNDFQKGDIAEGYSVSREKKESFPLTVTSAQKNPTAFYLCASSNPPGAGVSYEQYFGPGTRLTVT.

The gene calls are TRBV10-2 and TRBJ2-7; 8 bases agree with TRBD1. The CDR3 covers 12 residues. J was trimmed by 5 bases and V by 8 bases; bases with no gene match: 5. Germline-derived CDR1 and CDR2 are WSHSY and SAAADI. Here the CDR3 DNA reads TGCGCCAGCCAGGACAGGGTGAACGAGCAGTACTTC. Translation gives CASQDRVNEQYF.

The chain combines TRBV10-3 with TRBJ2-7; a weak D match, TRBD2 (6 bases). This CDR3 contains 15 residues. The germline V gene encodes CDR1 ENHRY and CDR2 SYGVKD. The V and J ends lost 6 bases and 6 bases respectively, with 21 bases between them. As DNA, the CDR3 is TGTGCCATCAGGTCAGGAGGGCGAACCTCCCTCGAGCAGTACTTC. Translating it yields CAIRSGGRTSLEQYF.

This clone was found a few times. V is TRBV7-9 and J is TRBJ2-7, with TRBD2 matching over 8 bases. The CDR3 runs 16 residues. Germline V gene sequence: CDR1 SEHNR, CDR2 FQNEAQ (reference sequence). V gave up 1 base and J gave up 3 bases; unmatched junction bases: 8. The CDR3, as DNA: TGTGCCAGCAGCTTAGTCCGGGCTAGCGGGTTCTACGAGCAGTACTTC. Its translation: CASSLVRASGFYEQYF.

The chain uses TRBV30 and TRBJ1-1; no clear D gene. The CDR3 is 12 amino acids. Germline V gene lookup returns CDR1 GTSNPN and CDR2 SVGIG (reference sequence). V was pared by 7 bases and J by 5 bases, with 14 bases between. The CDR3 loop reads CASDCAGTEAFF. CDR3 in DNA: TGTGCCTCCGACTGTGCAGGAACTGAAGCTTTCTTT. The full variable domain, its missing parts supplied by reference TRBV30 and TRBJ1-1, is SQTIHQWPATLVQPVGSPLSLECTVEGTSNPNLYWYRQAAGRGLQLLFYSVGIGQISSEVPQNLSASRPQDRQFILSSKKLLLSDSGFYLCASDCAGTEAFFGQGTRLTVV.

The chain combines TRBV18 with TRBJ1-2; D is uncertain. There are 14 residues in the CDR3. With 0 bases removed from V and 0 bases from J, the gap between germline ends came to 5 bases. Per the germline V gene, CDR1 is KGHSH and CDR2 is LQKENI. The CDR3 region has the DNA TGTGCCAGCTCACCACCGAACACTAACTATGGCTACACCTTC. Translation gives CASSPPNTNYGYTF.

The CDR3: CSVGWHFQETQYF. The CDR3 DNA reads TGCAGCGTTGGGTGGCACTTTCAAGAGACCCAGTACTTC. The chain recombines TRBV29-1 with TRBJ2-5; D is uncertain. Trimming removed 4 bases from V and 2 bases from J, with 11 bases in between. CDR1 SQVTM and CDR2 ANQGSEA come from the germline V gene. The CDR3 is 13 residues long.

This chain connects TRBV30 to TRBJ1-5; tentative D call: TRBD1 (6 bases). Germline V lookup: CDR1 GTSNPN, CDR2 SVGIG (reference sequence). The CDR3 runs 16 residues. The V end was cut by 2 bases, the J end by 5 bases, with 19 bases between. This CDR3 is CAWSPRTVVTDQPQHF. The CDR3 nucleotides are TGTGCCTGGAGTCCCCGGACAGTCGTGACGGATCAGCCCCAGCATTTT. Variable domain in full (rest from reference TRBV30 and TRBJ1-5): SQTIHQWPATLVQPVGSPLSLECTVEGTSNPNLYWYRQAAGRGLQLLFYSVGIGQISSEVPQNLSASRPQDRQFILSSKKLLLSDSGFYLCAWSPRTVVTDQPQHFGDGTRLSIL.

This CDR3 is CASSLTTPSNEKLFF. The CDR3 DNA follows: TGCGCCAGCAGCCTGACAACACCCTCCAATGAAAAACTGTTTTTT. The chain uses TRBV5-1 and TRBJ1-4; D unresolved. V lost 4 bases to trimming and J lost 5 bases, with 15 bases between them. This CDR3 contains 15 residues. Germline values: CDR1 SGHRS, CDR2 YFSETQ.

The chain recombines TRBV6-6 with TRBJ2-7, with a weak D call TRBD2 (5 bases). There are 13 residues in the CDR3. CDR1 is MNHNY, CDR2 SVGAGI, per germline (reference sequence). Trimming stripped 10 bases from V and 0 bases from J, with 13 bases between. The CDR3 loop reads CATQPGSSYEQYF. The CDR3 nucleotides read TGTGCCACCCAGCCGGGGAGCTCCTACGAGCAGTACTTC.

The chain has TRBV19 and TRBJ2-3, with D perhaps TRBD1 (5 bases). Germline V lookup: CDR1 LNHDA, CDR2 SQIVND (reference sequence). The CDR3 spans 14 residues. V shed 3 bases and J shed 2 bases, with 9 bases lying between them. The CDR3 bases are TGTGCCAGTAGTATCCATGGGGCCACAGATACGCAGTATTTT. Its translation: CASSIHGATDTQYF.

The chain couples TRBV27 to TRBJ2-5; no firm D call. Germline CDR1 and CDR2: MNHEY and SMNVEV (reference sequence). Trimming removed 6 bases at V and 3 bases at J, with 11 bases between. The CDR3 consists of 13 residues. The CDR3, as DNA: TGTGCCAGCAGAGGCAACACTGAAGAGACCCAGTACTTC. It yields the protein CASRGNTEETQYF.

This chain links TRBV28 with TRBJ1-2, with TRBD1 as a possible D gene (6 bases). CDR1 is MDHEN, CDR2 SYDVKM, per germline. CDR3 length: 13 amino acids. The germline V and J ends were trimmed by 4 bases and 2 bases, with 8 bases remaining between them. The CDR3 DNA is TGTGCCAGCAGTTCCACAGGGAACTATGGCTACACCTTC. It encodes CASSSTGNYGYTF.

The CDR3 DNA reads TGTGCCAGCAGTTCGTCAGGGGGTATCGGTCAGCCCCAGCATTTT. This translates into CASSSSGGIGQPQHF. The V call is TRBV27, the J call TRBJ1-5, with 7 bases matching TRBD1. The germline gives CDR1 MNHEY, CDR2 SMNVEV (reference sequence). There are 15 residues in the CDR3. Trimming cost V 4 bases and J 6 bases; bases outside gene matches: 9.

The V gene is TRBV28, the J gene TRBJ2-3; 7 bases are shared with TRBD2. Germline V gene sequence: CDR1 MDHEN, CDR2 SYDVKM. CDR3 length equals 16 residues. The V and J ends lost 4 bases and 2 bases, in that order; junction bases with no gene match: 9. In nucleotides, the CDR3 is TGTGCCAGCAGTTCCCAAGGACTAGAACTCACAGATACGCAGTATTTT. Amino acids: CASSSQGLELTDTQYF.